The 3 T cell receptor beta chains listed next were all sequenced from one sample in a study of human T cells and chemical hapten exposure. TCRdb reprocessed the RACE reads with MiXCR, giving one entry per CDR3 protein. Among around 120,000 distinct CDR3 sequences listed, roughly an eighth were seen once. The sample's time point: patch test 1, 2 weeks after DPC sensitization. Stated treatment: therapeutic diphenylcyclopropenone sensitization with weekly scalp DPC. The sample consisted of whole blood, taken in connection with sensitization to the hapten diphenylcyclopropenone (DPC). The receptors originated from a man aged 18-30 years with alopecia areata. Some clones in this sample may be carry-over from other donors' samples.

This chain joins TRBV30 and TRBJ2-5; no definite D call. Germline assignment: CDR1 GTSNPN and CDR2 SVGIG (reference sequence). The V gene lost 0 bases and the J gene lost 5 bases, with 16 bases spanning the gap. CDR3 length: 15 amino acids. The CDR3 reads CAWSVPQDRAETQYF. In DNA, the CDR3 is TGTGCCTGGAGTGTACCCCAAGACCGAGCGGAGACCCAGTACTTC.

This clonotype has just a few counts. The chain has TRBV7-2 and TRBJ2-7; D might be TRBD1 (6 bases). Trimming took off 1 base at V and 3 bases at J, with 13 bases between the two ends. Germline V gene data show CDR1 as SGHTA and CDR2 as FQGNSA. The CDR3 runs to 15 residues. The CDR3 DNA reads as TGTGCCAGCAGCTTAGGAGGACAGCTATACTACGAGCAGTACTTC. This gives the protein CASSLGGQLYYEQYF.

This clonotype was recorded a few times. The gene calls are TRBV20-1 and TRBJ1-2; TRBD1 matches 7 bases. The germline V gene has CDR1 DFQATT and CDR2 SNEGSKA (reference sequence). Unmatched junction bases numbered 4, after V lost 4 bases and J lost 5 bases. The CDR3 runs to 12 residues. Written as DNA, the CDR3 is TGCAGTGCTAAACAGGGGCCTTATGGCTACACCTTC. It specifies CSAKQGPYGYTF.